This is a list of T cell receptor beta chains from one sample in a study of neurological immune-mediated disorders. One entry per CDR3 protein, called by TCRdb with MiXCR from the 5' RACE reads. The table includes about 66,000 distinct CDR3 sequences, nearly 3.5% detected once. Sequences were obtained from PBMCs. The receptor source for this set is a man aged 40-50 years with multiple sclerosis. The CDR3 runs from the conserved cysteine through the conserved F or W. A D gene is named only where the DNA matches it firmly. Clone size is stated in some rows and not others, as once, few, many or a class when expanded.

length: 16
V: TRBV6-5
J: TRBJ2-3
size: many
D: .
CDR3: CASSYSNPGRTDTQYF
DNA: TGTGCCAGCAGTTACTCGAATCCAGGACGCACAGATACGCAGTATTTT

length: 13
V: TRBV5-1
J: TRBJ1-2
size: many
D: TRBD1
CDR3: CASSLDRGYGYTF
DNA: TGCGCCAGCAGCTTGGACAGGGGCTATGGCTACACCTTC

length: 13
V: TRBV12-3/TRBV12-4
J: TRBJ1-1
size: many
D: .
CDR3: CASSFETYTEAFF
DNA: TGTGCCAGCAGTTTTGAGACATACACTGAAGCTTTCTTT

length: 16
V: TRBV5-6
J: TRBJ2-3
size: many
D: TRBD1
CDR3: CASSSQGASLTDTQYF
DNA: TGTGCCAGCAGCTCCCAGGGGGCTTCCCTCACAGATACGCAGTATTTT

length: 15
V: TRBV6-5
J: TRBJ2-3
size: many
D: .
CDR3: CASSYGDFLKVPQYF
DNA: TGTGCCAGCAGTTACGGAGACTTTCTAAAGGTCCCGCAGTATTTT

length: 14
V: TRBV20-1
J: TRBJ1-2
size: many
D: TRBD1
CDR3: CSAREDRAVYGYTF
DNA: TGCAGTGCTAGGGAAGACAGGGCTGTATATGGCTACACCTTC

length: 13
V: TRBV6-6
J: TRBJ1-4
size: few
D: .
CDR3: CASTGGANEKLFF
DNA: TGTGCCAGCACGGGGGGGGCTAATGAAAAACTGTTTTTT

length: 14
V: TRBV20-1
J: TRBJ1-4
size: many
D: TRBD1
CDR3: CSATPRTGNEKLFF
DNA: TGCAGTGCCACTCCCCGGACAGGCAATGAAAAACTGTTTTTT

length: 13
V: TRBV6-5
J: TRBJ1-3
size: many
D: .
CDR3: CASKGQPGNTIYF
DNA: TGTGCCAGCAAGGGGCAGCCTGGAAACACCATATATTTT

length: 16
V: TRBV7-2
J: TRBJ1-3
size: many
D: .
CDR3: CASSRPSGVSGNTIYF
DNA: TGTGCCAGCAGCCGTCCCTCAGGGGTATCTGGAAACACCATATATTTT

length: 11
V: TRBV7-9
J: TRBJ2-7
size: many
D: .
CDR3: CASSLGNEQYF
DNA: TGTGCCAGCAGCTTAGGCAACGAGCAGTACTTC

length: 16
V: TRBV9
J: TRBJ2-5
size: many
D: TRBD2
CDR3: CASSVAGLAGSETQYF
DNA: TGTGCCAGCAGCGTAGCTGGGCTAGCGGGATCAGAGACCCAGTACTTC

length: 15
V: TRBV10-1
J: TRBJ2-5
size: .
D: .
CDR3: CASSEPGAVQETQYF
DNA: TGCGCCAGCAGTGAGCCGGGGGCCGTACAAGAGACCCAGTACTTC

length: 14
V: TRBV7-3
J: TRBJ2-1
size: many
D: TRBD2
CDR3: CASSFRTSGGEQFF
DNA: TGTGCCAGCAGCTTTAGGACTAGCGGTGGGGAGCAGTTCTTC

length: 14
V: TRBV7-9
J: TRBJ1-1
size: many
D: TRBD1
CDR3: CASSPRQGGTEAFF
DNA: TGTGCCAGCAGCCCCAGACAGGGAGGGACTGAAGCTTTCTTT

length: 14
V: TRBV2
J: TRBJ2-7
size: many
D: .
CDR3: CASPSPTGPSLTYF
DNA: TGTGCCAGCCCTTCTCCTACAGGACCCTCGTTGACCTACTTC

length: 16
V: TRBV10-3
J: TRBJ2-5
size: many
D: TRBD1
CDR3: CAISDTKGTGSETQYF
DNA: TGTGCCATCAGTGACACCAAAGGGACAGGGTCGGAGACCCAGTACTTC

length: 13
V: TRBV5-1
J: TRBJ2-7
size: many
D: TRBD2
CDR3: CASRTSSTYEQYF
DNA: TGCGCCAGCAGGACTAGCAGTACCTACGAGCAGTACTTC

length: 16
V: TRBV7-2
J: TRBJ2-1
size: many
D: TRBD2
CDR3: CASSSASGGIPHEQFF
DNA: TGTGCCAGCAGCTCAGCTAGCGGGGGGATTCCCCATGAGCAGTTCTTC

length: 14
V: TRBV6-6
J: TRBJ1-4
size: many
D: .
CDR3: CASSYQGTNEKLFF
DNA: TGTGCCAGCAGTTACCAGGGAACTAATGAAAAACTGTTTTTT

length: 16
V: TRBV6-5
J: TRBJ1-4
size: many
D: .
CDR3: CASSYRRQPSNEKLFF
DNA: TGTGCCAGCAGTTACCGGCGACAGCCCTCTAATGAAAAACTGTTTTTT

length: 14
V: TRBV7-2
J: TRBJ2-3
size: many
D: .
CDR3: CASRKRESTDTQYF
DNA: TGTGCCAGCAGGAAACGGGAGAGCACAGATACGCAGTATTTT

length: 13
V: TRBV3-1
J: TRBJ2-3
size: many
D: TRBD1
CDR3: CASRRQGTDTQYF
DNA: TGTGCCAGCAGGCGACAGGGGACGGATACGCAGTATTTT

length: 15
V: TRBV12-3/TRBV12-4
J: TRBJ2-1
size: many
D: TRBD1
CDR3: CASRGGTGGTDEQFF
DNA: TGTGCCAGCAGGGGGGGGACAGGGGGCACGGATGAGCAGTTCTTC

length: 15
V: TRBV5-1
J: TRBJ2-5
size: many
D: TRBD1
CDR3: CASSLEGTGGETQYF
DNA: TGCGCCAGCAGCTTGGAGGGGACAGGGGGCGAGACCCAGTACTTC

length: 15
V: TRBV28
J: TRBJ2-6
size: many
D: .
CDR3: CASSFPGSGANVLTF
DNA: TGTGCCAGCAGTTTTCCGGGCTCTGGGGCCAACGTCCTGACTTTC

length: 11
V: TRBV29-1
J: TRBJ2-2
size: many
D: .
CDR3: CSGRGAGELFF
DNA: TGCAGCGGCAGGGGGGCCGGGGAGCTGTTTTTT

length: 16
V: TRBV5-1
J: TRBJ2-6
size: many
D: TRBD1
CDR3: CASSQQGYSGANVLTF
DNA: TGCGCCAGCAGCCAACAGGGGTACTCTGGGGCCAACGTCCTGACTTTC

length: 14
V: TRBV5-1
J: TRBJ1-1
size: many
D: TRBD1
CDR3: CASSLEGANTEAFF
DNA: TGCGCCAGCAGCTTGGAGGGGGCCAACACTGAAGCTTTCTTT

length: 15
V: TRBV5-1
J: TRBJ2-7
size: many
D: .
CDR3: CASSSYRDHSYEQYF
DNA: TGCGCCAGCAGCTCCTACCGGGACCACTCCTACGAGCAGTACTTC

length: 19
V: TRBV11-2
J: TRBJ2-1
size: many
D: TRBD2
CDR3: CASSVWGGSGTSGHNEQFF
DNA: TGTGCCAGCAGCGTATGGGGGGGCTCAGGGACTAGCGGCCACAATGAGCAGTTCTTC

length: 14
V: TRBV11-2
J: TRBJ2-5
size: many
D: .
CDR3: CASSPAGHSETQYF
DNA: TGTGCCAGCAGCCCCGCAGGGCACTCAGAGACCCAGTACTTC

length: 15
V: TRBV5-1
J: TRBJ2-6
size: many
D: .
CDR3: CASSRGGSGANVLTF
DNA: TGCGCCAGCAGCCGAGGGGGCTCTGGGGCCAACGTCCTGACTTTC

length: 19
V: TRBV5-1
J: TRBJ2-7
size: many
D: TRBD1
CDR3: CASSTGPGQAPATFVEQYF
DNA: TGCGCCAGCAGCACTGGACCGGGACAGGCCCCCGCTACCTTTGTCGAGCAGTACTTC

length: 12
V: TRBV9
J: TRBJ2-2
size: many
D: TRBD1
CDR3: CAKQGPPGELFF
DNA: TGTGCCAAACAGGGGCCGCCCGGGGAGCTGTTTTTT

length: 13
V: TRBV6-6
J: TRBJ1-4
size: .
D: .
CDR3: CASRRKGGEKLFF
DNA: TGTGCCAGCCGCCGGAAGGGCGGGGAAAAACTGTTTTTT